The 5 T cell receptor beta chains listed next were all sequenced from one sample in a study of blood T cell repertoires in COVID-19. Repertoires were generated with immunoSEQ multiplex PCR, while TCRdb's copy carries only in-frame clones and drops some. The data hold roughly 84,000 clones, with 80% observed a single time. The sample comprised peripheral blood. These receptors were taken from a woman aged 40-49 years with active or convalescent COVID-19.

The CDR3 nucleotides read TGTGCCAGCAGTTACCGGACTAGCTGGCCAGATACGCAGTATTTT. Its translation is CASSYRTSWPDTQYF. V gene TRBV6-5 combines with J gene TRBJ2-3, with TRBD2 matching 8 bases. Germline V gene lookup returns CDR1 MNHEY and CDR2 SVGAGI. Trimming at V came to 2 bases and at J to 4 bases, leaving 5 bases not matched to a gene. The CDR3 sequence is 15 residues long.

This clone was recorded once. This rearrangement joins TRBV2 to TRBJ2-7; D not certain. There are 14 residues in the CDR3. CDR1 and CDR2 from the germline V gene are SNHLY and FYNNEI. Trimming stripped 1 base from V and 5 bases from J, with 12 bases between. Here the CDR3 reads CASSEGSVLHEQYF. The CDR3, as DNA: TGTGCCAGCAGTGAAGGGTCAGTTCTCCACGAGCAGTACTTC.

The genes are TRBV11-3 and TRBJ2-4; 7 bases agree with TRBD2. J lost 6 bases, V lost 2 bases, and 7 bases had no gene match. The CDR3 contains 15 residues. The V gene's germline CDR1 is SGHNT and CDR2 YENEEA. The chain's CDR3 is CASSLSGELGNIQYF. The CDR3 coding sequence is TGTGCCAGCAGCTTAAGCGGGGAGCTCGGAAACATTCAGTACTTC.

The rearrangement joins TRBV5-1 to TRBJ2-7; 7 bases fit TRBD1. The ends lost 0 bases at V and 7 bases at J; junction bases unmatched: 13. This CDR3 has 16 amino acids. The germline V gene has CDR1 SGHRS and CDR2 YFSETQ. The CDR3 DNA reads TGCGCCAGCAGCTTGGATGCCGGGACAGCCCTATGGGAGCAGTACTTC. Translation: CASSLDAGTALWEQYF.

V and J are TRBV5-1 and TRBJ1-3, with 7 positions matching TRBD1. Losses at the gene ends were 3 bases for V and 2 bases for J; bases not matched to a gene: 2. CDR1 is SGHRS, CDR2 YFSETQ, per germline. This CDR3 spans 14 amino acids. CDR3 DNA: TGCGCCAGCAGCTATACAGGGGCTGGAAACACCATATATTTT. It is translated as CASSYTGAGNTIYF.